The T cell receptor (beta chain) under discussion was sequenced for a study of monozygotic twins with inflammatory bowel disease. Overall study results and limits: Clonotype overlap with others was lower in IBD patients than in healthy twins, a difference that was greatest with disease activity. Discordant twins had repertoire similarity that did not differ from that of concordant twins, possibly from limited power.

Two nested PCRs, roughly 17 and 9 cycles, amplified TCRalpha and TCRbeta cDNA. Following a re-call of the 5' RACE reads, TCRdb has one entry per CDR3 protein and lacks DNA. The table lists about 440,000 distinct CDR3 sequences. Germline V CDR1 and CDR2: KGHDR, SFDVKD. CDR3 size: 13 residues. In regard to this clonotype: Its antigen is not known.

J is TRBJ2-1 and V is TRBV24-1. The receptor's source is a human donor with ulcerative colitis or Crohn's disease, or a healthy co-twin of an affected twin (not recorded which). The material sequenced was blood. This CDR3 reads CATRPKNYNEQFF.